Sequencing of this TCR beta chain was carried out in a study of blood T cell repertoires in COVID-19. Overall study context: From T cells, B-cell-depleted T cells, or PBMCs came the material, which was cDNA or gDNA.

As handled by the study authors: Amplification of reference gene primers was used by the study to estimate nucleated cell counts. Assay used: immunoSEQ multiplex PCR; TCRdb lists only in-frame clones, some missing. V and J calls and clone size are given by that table; D and trimming were obtained from the DNA. The table shows about 440,000 clones, with about nine tenths occurring only once. The CDR3 has 17 residues. The V end was cut by 5 bases, the J end by 0 bases, with 17 bases between. Germline V CDR1 and CDR2: SGHVS, FQNEAQ. V usage is TRBV7-8 and J usage is TRBJ1-5; D is possibly TRBD1 (6 bases). Sequences were obtained from PBMCs or T cells enriched from blood (not recorded which). This sequence was found in a man younger than 35 who had recovered from COVID-19. This CDR3 is CASSPGTPAYSNQPQHF. Here the CDR3 DNA reads TGTGCCAGCAGCCCCGGGACACCCGCTTATAGCAATCAGCCCCAGCATTTT.